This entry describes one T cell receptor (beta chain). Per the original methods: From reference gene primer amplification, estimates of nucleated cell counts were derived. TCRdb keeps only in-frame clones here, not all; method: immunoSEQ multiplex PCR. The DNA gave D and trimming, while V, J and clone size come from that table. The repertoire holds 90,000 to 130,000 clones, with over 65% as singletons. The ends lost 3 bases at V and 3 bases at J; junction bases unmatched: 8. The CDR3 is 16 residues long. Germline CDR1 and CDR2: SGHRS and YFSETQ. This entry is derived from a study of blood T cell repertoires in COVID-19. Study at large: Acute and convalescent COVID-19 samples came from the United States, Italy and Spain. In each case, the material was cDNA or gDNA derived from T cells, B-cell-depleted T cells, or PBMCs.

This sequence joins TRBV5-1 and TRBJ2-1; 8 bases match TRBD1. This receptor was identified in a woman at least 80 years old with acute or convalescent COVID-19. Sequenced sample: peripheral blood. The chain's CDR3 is CASSSTGATFYNEQFF. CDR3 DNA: TGCGCCAGCAGCTCGACAGGGGCGACCTTCTACAATGAGCAGTTCTTC.